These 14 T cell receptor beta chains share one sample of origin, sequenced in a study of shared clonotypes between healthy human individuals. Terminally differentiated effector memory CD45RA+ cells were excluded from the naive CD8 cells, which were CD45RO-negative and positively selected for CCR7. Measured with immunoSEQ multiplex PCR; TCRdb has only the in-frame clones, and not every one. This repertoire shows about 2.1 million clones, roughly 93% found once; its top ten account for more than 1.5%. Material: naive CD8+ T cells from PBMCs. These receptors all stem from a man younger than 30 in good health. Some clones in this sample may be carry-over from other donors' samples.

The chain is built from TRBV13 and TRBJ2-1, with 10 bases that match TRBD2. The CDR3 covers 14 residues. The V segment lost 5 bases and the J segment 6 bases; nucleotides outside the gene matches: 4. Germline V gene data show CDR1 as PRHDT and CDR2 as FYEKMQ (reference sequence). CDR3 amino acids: CASSEGLALNEQFF. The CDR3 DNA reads TGTGCCAGCAGCGAGGGACTAGCGCTCAATGAGCAGTTCTTC.

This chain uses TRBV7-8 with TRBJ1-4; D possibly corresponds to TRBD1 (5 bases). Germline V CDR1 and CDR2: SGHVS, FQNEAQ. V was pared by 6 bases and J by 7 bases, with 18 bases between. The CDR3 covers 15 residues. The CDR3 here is CASSFYRSEGEKLFF. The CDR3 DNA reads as TGTGCCAGCAGTTTCTACAGGTCCGAGGGTGAAAAACTGTTTTTT.

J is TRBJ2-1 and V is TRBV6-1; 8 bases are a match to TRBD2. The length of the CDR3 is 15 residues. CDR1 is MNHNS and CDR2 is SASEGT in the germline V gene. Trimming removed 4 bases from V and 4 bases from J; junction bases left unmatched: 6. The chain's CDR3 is CASSAASGGYNEQFF. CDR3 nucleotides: TGTGCCAGCAGTGCCGCCAGCGGGGGATACAATGAGCAGTTCTTC.

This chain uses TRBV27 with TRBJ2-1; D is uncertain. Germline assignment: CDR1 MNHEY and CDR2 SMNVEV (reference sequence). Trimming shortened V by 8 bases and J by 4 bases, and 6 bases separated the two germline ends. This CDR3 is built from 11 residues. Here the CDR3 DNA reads TGTGCCAGCCCTGATTACAATGAGCAGTTCTTC. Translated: CASPDYNEQFF.

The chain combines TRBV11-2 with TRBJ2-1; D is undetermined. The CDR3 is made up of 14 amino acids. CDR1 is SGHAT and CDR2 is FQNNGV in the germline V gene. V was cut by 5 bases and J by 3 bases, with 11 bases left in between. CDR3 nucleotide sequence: TGTGCCAGCAGCCCTGGGTGGGGCTACAATGAGCAGTTCTTC. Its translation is CASSPGWGYNEQFF.

CDR3 amino acids: CASSTPMTSGRGGSYNEQFF. As DNA, the CDR3 is TGTGCCAGTAGTACCCCTATGACTAGCGGGAGAGGAGGCTCCTACAATGAGCAGTTCTTC. This rearrangement joins TRBV19 to TRBJ2-1; the match to TRBD2 covers 12 bases. Germline-derived CDR1 and CDR2 are LNHDA and SQIVND (reference sequence). CDR3 length: 20 residues. Losses at the gene ends were 4 bases for V and 0 bases for J; bases not matched to a gene: 13.

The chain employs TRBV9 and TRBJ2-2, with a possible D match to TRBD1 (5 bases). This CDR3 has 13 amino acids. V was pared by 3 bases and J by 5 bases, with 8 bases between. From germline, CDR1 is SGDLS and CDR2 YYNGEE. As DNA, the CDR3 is TGTGCCAGCAGCGGGACACTTACCGGGGAGCTGTTTTTT. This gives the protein CASSGTLTGELFF.

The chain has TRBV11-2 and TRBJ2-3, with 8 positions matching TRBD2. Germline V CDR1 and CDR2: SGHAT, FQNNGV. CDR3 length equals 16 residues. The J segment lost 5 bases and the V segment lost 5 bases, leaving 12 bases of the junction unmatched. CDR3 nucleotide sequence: TGTGCCAGCAGCCCCTTCTCCCCGGGAGGGTTAGATACGCAGTATTTT. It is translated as CASSPFSPGGLDTQYF.

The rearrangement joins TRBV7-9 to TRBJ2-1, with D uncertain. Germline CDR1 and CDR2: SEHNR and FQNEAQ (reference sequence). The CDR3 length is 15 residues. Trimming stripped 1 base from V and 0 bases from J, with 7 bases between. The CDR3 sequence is CASSLVYISYNEQFF. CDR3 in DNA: TGTGCCAGCAGCTTAGTTTATATCTCCTACAATGAGCAGTTCTTC.

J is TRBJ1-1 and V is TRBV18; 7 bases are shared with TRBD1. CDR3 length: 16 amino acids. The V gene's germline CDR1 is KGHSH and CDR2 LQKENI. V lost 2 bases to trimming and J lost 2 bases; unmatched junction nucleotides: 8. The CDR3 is CASSPARQGYNTEAFF. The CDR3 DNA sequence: TGTGCCAGCTCACCAGCAAGACAGGGCTATAACACTGAAGCTTTCTTT.

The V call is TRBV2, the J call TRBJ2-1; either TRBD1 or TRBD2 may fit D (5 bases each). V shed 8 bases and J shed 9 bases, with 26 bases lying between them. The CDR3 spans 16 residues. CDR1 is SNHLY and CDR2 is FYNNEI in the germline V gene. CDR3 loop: CASGMSRDPRLREQFF. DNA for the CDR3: TGTGCCAGCGGAATGAGCCGGGACCCGCGTTTGCGTGAGCAGTTCTTC.

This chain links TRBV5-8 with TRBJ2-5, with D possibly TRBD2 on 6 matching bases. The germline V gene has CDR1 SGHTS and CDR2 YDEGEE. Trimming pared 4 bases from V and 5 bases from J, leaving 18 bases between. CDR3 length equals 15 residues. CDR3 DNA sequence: TGTGCCAGCAGCACCGGGACCCAGGCGGGGGAGACCCAGTACTTC. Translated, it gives CASSTGTQAGETQYF.

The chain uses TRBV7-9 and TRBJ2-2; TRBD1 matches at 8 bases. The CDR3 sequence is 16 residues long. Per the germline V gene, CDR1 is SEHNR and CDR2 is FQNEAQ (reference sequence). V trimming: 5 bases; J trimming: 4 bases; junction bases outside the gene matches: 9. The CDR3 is CASSPRQGWGTGELFF. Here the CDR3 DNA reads TGTGCCAGCAGCCCCCGACAGGGGTGGGGCACCGGGGAGCTGTTTTTT.

The DNA of the CDR3 is TGCGCCAGCAGCCAAGAAAGGATATGGTCACCCCTCCACTTT. It is translated as CASSQERIWSPLHF. The chain employs TRBV4-3 and TRBJ1-6; D remains unclear. Germline lookup yields CDR1 LGHNA and CDR2 YSLEER. Trimming cost V 0 bases and J 10 bases, with 10 bases left between them. CDR3 length: 14 residues.